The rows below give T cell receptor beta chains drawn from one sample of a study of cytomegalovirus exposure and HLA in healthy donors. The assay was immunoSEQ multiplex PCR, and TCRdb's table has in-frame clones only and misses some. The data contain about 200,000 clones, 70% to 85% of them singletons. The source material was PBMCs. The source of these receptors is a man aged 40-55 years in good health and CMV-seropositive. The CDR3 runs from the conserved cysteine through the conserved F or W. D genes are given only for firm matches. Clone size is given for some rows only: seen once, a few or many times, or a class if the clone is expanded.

TGTGCCAGCAGTTTGGCACAGGGAACTGAAGCTTTCTTT	CASSLAQGTEAFF	TRBV28	NA	TRBJ1-1	NA
TGTGCCAGCAGCAATAAGGGCCCGGGAGCACGGAATGAGCAGTTCTTC	CASSNKGPGARNEQFF	TRBV7-3	NA	TRBJ2-1	NA
TGTGCCATTGCACTCGGGACAGGTCTAAACTATGGCTACACCTTC	CAIALGTGLNYGYTF	TRBV28	TRBD1	TRBJ1-2	NA
TGCGCCAGCAGCCACGATAAAGAGAGCTACGAGCAGTACTTC	CASSHDKESYEQYF	TRBV4-1	NA	TRBJ2-7	NA
TGTGCCAGCAGCTTAGCTAGCGGGAGTTCAAAGGGCACAGATACGCAGTATTTT	CASSLASGSSKGTDTQYF	TRBV7-2	TRBD2	TRBJ2-3	few
TGTGCCAGCAGCTTACCTGGGGGCAGCACAGATACGCAGTATTTT	CASSLPGGSTDTQYF	TRBV5-4	NA	TRBJ2-3	NA
TGTGCCAGCATGGCCTTGGACAGGGGGCGCATAGGGGAATATCAGCCCCAGCATTTT	CASMALDRGRIGEYQPQHF	TRBV2	TRBD1	TRBJ1-5	NA
TGTGCCAGCACTCCGGGGACTTACGAGCAGTACTTC	CASTPGTYEQYF	TRBV2	NA	TRBJ2-7	NA
TGTGCCAGCAGTTCGGGACTAGCGGAGACCCAGTACTTC	CASSSGLAETQYF	TRBV7-8	TRBD2	TRBJ2-5	NA
TGTGCCAGCTCACCCGGGGGGGATCAGCCCCAGCATTTT	CASSPGGDQPQHF	TRBV18	NA	TRBJ1-5	NA
TGTGCCAGCAGCCCTCGGGGCGGGGAGCTGTTTTTT	CASSPRGGELFF	TRBV7-3	NA	TRBJ2-2	NA
TGCAGCGTTGGAGTAGGAAACACCATATATTTT	CSVGVGNTIYF	TRBV29-1	NA	TRBJ1-3	NA
TGTGCCAGCAGTTCCCTCGGGAGAAGCTCTGGAAACACCATATATTTT	CASSSLGRSSGNTIYF	TRBV6-5	NA	TRBJ1-3	few
TGTGCCAGCAGCCCAGGGACTAGCACCGACGAGCAGTACTTC	CASSPGTSTDEQYF	TRBV7-3	TRBD2	TRBJ2-7	NA
TGTGCCAGCAGTGACCCTGACAGCCAGGGGAATAATTCACCCCTCCACTTT	CASSDPDSQGNNSPLHF	TRBV6-4	NA	TRBJ1-6	NA
TGTGCCAGCAGCCTTATTAGCGGGGGGGGGAATGAGCAGTTCTTC	CASSLISGGGNEQFF	TRBV7-9	TRBD2	TRBJ2-1	NA
TGTGCCTGGAGGGCTGCGGGAGCGTCCTACGAGCAGTACTTC	CAWRAAGASYEQYF	TRBV30	TRBD2	TRBJ2-7	NA
TGTGCCAGCAGTATCCGACAGACACAAGAGACCCAGTACTTC	CASSIRQTQETQYF	TRBV7-6	NA	TRBJ2-5	NA
TGTGCCAGTAGTGCAGGATACAATGAGCAGTTCTTC	CASSAGYNEQFF	TRBV19	NA	TRBJ2-1	NA
TGTGCCAGCAGCCAAGTGTTAAGGGGGCAGAGTTTTGGCTACACCTTC	CASSQVLRGQSFGYTF	TRBV4-2	TRBD1	TRBJ1-2	NA
TGTGCCAGCAGTCCCGAATGTGAGAGCTCCTACAATGAGCAGTTCTTC	CASSPECESSYNEQFF	TRBV25-1	NA	TRBJ2-1	NA
TGTGCCAGCACCTTGCACGGAGGGAAGGATTCACCCCTCCACTTT	CASTLHGGKDSPLHF	TRBV7-9	NA	TRBJ1-6	NA
TGTGCCAGCAGTGAGCGGGGGGGACCTTACGAGCAGTACTTC	CASSERGGPYEQYF	TRBV6-5	TRBD2	TRBJ2-7	NA
TGCAGCTCCCTTTCTAGCAACACCGGGGAGCTGTTTTTT	CSSLSSNTGELFF	TRBV29-1	NA	TRBJ2-2	NA
TGTGCCAGCGGTAGCGGGGGCCACCCTGAAGATACGCAGTATTTT	CASGSGGHPEDTQYF	TRBV6-1	TRBD2	TRBJ2-3	NA
TGTGCCATCAGTGACCCGGGACTAGTTCGTCGTGAGCAGTTCTTC	CAISDPGLVRREQFF	TRBV10-3	TRBD2	TRBJ2-1	NA
TGTGCCAGCAGCTTGATGAGGGGCGGGAGCACTGAAGCTTTCTTT	CASSLMRGGSTEAFF	TRBV5-6	NA	TRBJ1-1	NA
TGTGCCAGTAGTACAGGGACAACTAATGAAAAACTGTTTTTT	CASSTGTTNEKLFF	TRBV19	NA	TRBJ1-4	few
TGTGCCAGCAGCCCCCCGGGACAGGGTAAAAATGAGCAGTTCTTC	CASSPPGQGKNEQFF	TRBV6-1	TRBD1	TRBJ2-1	NA
TGTGCCAGCAGTCGCGGACAGGGAGAATATGGCTACACCTTC	CASSRGQGEYGYTF	TRBV6-1	TRBD1	TRBJ1-2	NA
TGTGCCAGCAGCCTCCAGGACTATTCGGCCTGGGAGCAGTACTTC	CASSLQDYSAWEQYF	TRBV7-2	NA	TRBJ2-7	once
TGTGCCAGTAGTATAAGTCGCGGGGGCCTCCAAGAGACCCAGTACTTC	CASSISRGGLQETQYF	TRBV19	NA	TRBJ2-5	NA
TGCGCCAGCAGCGCGGGGACTAGCGGGGGGATGCCTTGGGACGAGCAGTACTTC	CASSAGTSGGMPWDEQYF	TRBV5-1	TRBD2	TRBJ2-7	NA
TGTGCCAGCTCACTCCGACAGGGGGCGGATGGGGCCAACGTCCTGACTTTC	CASSLRQGADGANVLTF	TRBV18	TRBD1	TRBJ2-6	NA
TGTGCCAGCAGGTTGGCCGGGGCTAGCGGGAGGTTAAATGAGCAGTTCTTC	CASRLAGASGRLNEQFF	TRBV27	TRBD2	TRBJ2-1	once
TGTGCTAGTGGGGGACAGGGGCTGGGCGGGGAGCTGTTTTTT	CASGGQGLGGELFF	TRBV12-5	TRBD1	TRBJ2-2	NA
TGTGCCAGCAGACCTAATACAGGGTTGTGGTACTTC	CASRPNTGLWYF	TRBV6-5	NA	TRBJ2-7	NA
TGCAGCGTTGAATATAGGACAAGTCAAGAGACCCAGTACTTC	CSVEYRTSQETQYF	TRBV29-1	NA	TRBJ2-5	NA
TGCAGCGTTGAGGGACTAGCGGGAATGGCGAGAGAGACCCAGTACTTC	CSVEGLAGMARETQYF	TRBV29-1	TRBD2	TRBJ2-5	NA
TGTGCCAGCTCACGGGACTTTTACAATGAGCAGTTCTTC	CASSRDFYNEQFF	TRBV18	NA	TRBJ2-1	few
TGTGCCAGCAGCCAAGATCTGAGTTCGGGCAATCAGCCCCAGCATTTT	CASSQDLSSGNQPQHF	TRBV4-2	NA	TRBJ1-5	NA
TGTGCCAGCAGCCAAATGGGAGGACGCACAGATACGCAGTATTTT	CASSQMGGRTDTQYF	TRBV14	NA	TRBJ2-3	NA
TGTGCCAGCAGTCTCCGCCGGGACAGGCACTACAATGAGCAGTTCTTC	CASSLRRDRHYNEQFF	TRBV9	TRBD1	TRBJ2-1	NA
TGTGCCAGCACCAAAGGGTCGACAGGGGCTGGGTCACCCCTCCACTTT	CASTKGSTGAGSPLHF	TRBV6-6	TRBD1	TRBJ1-6	NA
TGTGCCAGCAGAGCGATGGGACAGCTCGGCTACGAGCAGTACTTC	CASRAMGQLGYEQYF	TRBV27	TRBD1	TRBJ2-7	NA
TGTGCCTCTCGGACTAGCACAGATACGCAGTATTTT	CASRTSTDTQYF	TRBV6-1	NA	TRBJ2-3	NA
TGTGCCAGCAGCCCCGGAGAGCCGGGGACCCAGTACTTC	CASSPGEPGTQYF	TRBV7-9	NA	TRBJ2-5	NA
TGTGCCAGCAGCTCTACCGGAGTCCCTGAAGCTTTCTTT	CASSSTGVPEAFF	TRBV7-9	NA	TRBJ1-1	NA
TGTGCCAGCAGTGAACAGTCGGAGTACGAGCAGTACTTC	CASSEQSEYEQYF	TRBV6-1	NA	TRBJ2-7	many
TGTGCCAGCAGCTTAGACAGGGAAACTGAAGCTTTCTTT	CASSLDRETEAFF	TRBV11-1	NA	TRBJ1-1	few
TGTGCCATCAGCCCCACAGGGGCTGGAAACACCATATATTTT	CAISPTGAGNTIYF	TRBV10-3	TRBD1	TRBJ1-3	NA
TGCGCCAGCAGCTTGCCCCTCCGAGGCGGGGGGGCCTCGAGCTCCTACAATGAGCAGTTCTTC	CASSLPLRGGGASSSYNEQFF	TRBV5-1	TRBD2	TRBJ2-1	NA
TGTGCCAGCAGCGTAGCCACCAGCGGGAGGAAGGATACGCAGTATTTT	CASSVATSGRKDTQYF	TRBV9	TRBD2	TRBJ2-3	NA
TGTGCCAGCAGCCCCGGACAGGGGAGAGAGACCCAGTACTTC	CASSPGQGRETQYF	TRBV7-9	TRBD1	TRBJ2-5	NA